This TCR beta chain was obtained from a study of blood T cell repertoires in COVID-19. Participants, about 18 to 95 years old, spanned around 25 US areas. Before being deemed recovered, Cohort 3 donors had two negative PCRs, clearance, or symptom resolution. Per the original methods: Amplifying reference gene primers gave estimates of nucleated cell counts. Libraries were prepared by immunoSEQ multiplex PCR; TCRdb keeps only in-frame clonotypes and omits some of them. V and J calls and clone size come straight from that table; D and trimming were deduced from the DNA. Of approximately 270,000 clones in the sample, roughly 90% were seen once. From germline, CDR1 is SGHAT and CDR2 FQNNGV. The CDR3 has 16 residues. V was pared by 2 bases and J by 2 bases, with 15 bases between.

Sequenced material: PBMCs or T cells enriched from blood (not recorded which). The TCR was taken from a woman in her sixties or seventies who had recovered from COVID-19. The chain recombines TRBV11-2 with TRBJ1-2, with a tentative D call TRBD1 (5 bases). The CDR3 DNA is TGTGCCAGCAGCTTACGTAGTGGAGGGGTAAACTATGGCTACACCTTC. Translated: CASSLRSGGVNYGYTF.